This T cell receptor beta chain was obtained from a study of identical twins. As regards this clonotype: Its antigen is not identified.

Germline loops: CDR1 SGHRS, CDR2 YFSETQ. This CDR3 has 15 amino acids. Trimming shortened V by 5 bases and J by 2 bases, and 14 bases separated the two germline ends. A universal primer binding site was introduced by template switching. The final cDNA contained unique molecular identifiers. TCRdb reprocessed the 5' RACE reads with MiXCR, giving one entry per CDR3 protein. The sample has 500,000 to 550,000 distinct CDR3 sequences; 20% to 25% are singletons. Study outcomes and limitations: Within twin pairs, the out-of-frame alpha sequences they shared showed excess low generation probability.

This sample also appeared in a second study, on yellow fever vaccine responses in identical twins. From that second work: Twins' vaccine T cell response reportedly seemed partly convergent, partly personalized.

The source is a young woman in good health. The chain is built from TRBV5-1 and TRBJ2-1; D might be TRBD2 (6 bases). The sequenced sample was CD4+ T cells sorted from blood. The DNA for the CDR3 is TGCGCCAGCAGTTTACCGGGACTGGCCTACAATGAGCAGTTCTTC. This translates into CASSLPGLAYNEQFF.